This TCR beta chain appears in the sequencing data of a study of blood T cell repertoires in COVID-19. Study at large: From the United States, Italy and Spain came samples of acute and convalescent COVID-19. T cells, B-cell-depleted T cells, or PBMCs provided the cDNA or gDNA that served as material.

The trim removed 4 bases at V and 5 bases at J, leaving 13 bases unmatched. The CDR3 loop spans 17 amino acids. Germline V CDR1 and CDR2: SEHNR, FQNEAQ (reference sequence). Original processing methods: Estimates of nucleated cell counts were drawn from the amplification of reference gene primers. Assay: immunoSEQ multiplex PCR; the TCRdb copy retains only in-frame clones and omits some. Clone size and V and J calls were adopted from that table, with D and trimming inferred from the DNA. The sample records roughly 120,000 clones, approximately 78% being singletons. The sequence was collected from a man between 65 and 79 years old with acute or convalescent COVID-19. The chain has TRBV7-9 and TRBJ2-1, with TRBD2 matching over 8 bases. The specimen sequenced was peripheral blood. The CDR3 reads CASSSWIGGGPHNEQFF. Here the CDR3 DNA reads TGTGCCAGCAGCTCCTGGATAGGCGGGGGGCCCCACAATGAGCAGTTCTTC.